The 30 T cell receptor beta chains below were found in one sample sequenced in a study of blood T cell repertoires in COVID-19. Profiling relied on immunoSEQ multiplex PCR, and the TCRdb table lists in-frame clones only, not all of them. Here the sample spans 130,000 to 150,000 clones, roughly 80% being singletons. Sequencing was done on a sample of peripheral blood. The receptors were sampled from a woman aged 80 or over with acute or convalescent COVID-19.

V usage is TRBV3-1 (or the pseudogene TRBV3-2) and J usage is TRBJ2-2; 7 nucleotides agree with TRBD1. The CDR3 runs 16 residues. V was pared by 5 bases and J by 0 bases, with 6 bases of the junction left unmatched. Germline CDR1 and CDR2: LGHDT and YNNKEL (reference sequence). Written as DNA, the CDR3 is TGTGCCAGCAGCTCCACCGGGACAGCGAACACCGGGGAGCTGTTTTTT. It yields the protein CASSSTGTANTGELFF.

J is TRBJ1-2 and V is TRBV5-1, with D tentatively TRBD1 (6 bases). Germline V CDR1 and CDR2: SGHRS, YFSETQ. CDR3 length: 16 amino acids. Trimming cost V 0 bases and J 1 base, with 13 bases left between them. The CDR3: CASSLGTGLFNYGYTF. CDR3 DNA: TGCGCCAGCAGCTTGGGTACAGGGCTTTTTAACTATGGCTACACCTTC.

The rearrangement uses TRBV7-3 and TRBJ2-3; 9 bases map to TRBD1. Germline V gene data show CDR1 as SGHTA and CDR2 as FQGTGA. This CDR3 spans 15 amino acids. The junction had 8 bases not matched to a gene; V was cut back by 4 bases and J by 6 bases. The DNA for the CDR3 is TGTGCCAGCAGCTCCCTCGGACAGGGGTATGATACGCAGTATTTT. Translated, it gives CASSSLGQGYDTQYF.

The chain couples TRBV5-4 to TRBJ1-2; TRBD1 is a possible D gene (6 bases). Germline V lookup: CDR1 SGHNT, CDR2 YYREEE (reference sequence). Trimming shortened V by 0 bases and J by 0 bases, and 15 bases separated the two germline ends. The CDR3 covers 17 residues. The CDR3 is CASSLERTEGTNYGYTF. The CDR3 region has the DNA TGTGCCAGCAGCTTGGAGAGGACAGAGGGTACTAACTATGGCTACACCTTC.

This clone occurred once. The chain recombines TRBV27 with TRBJ2-7; D is unresolved. This CDR3 contains 14 residues. With 0 bases removed from V and 1 base from J, the gap between germline ends came to 7 bases. From germline, CDR1 is MNHEY and CDR2 SMNVEV (reference sequence). The CDR3 nucleotides read TGTGCCAGCAGTTTATCGGCCGGGTCCTACGAGCAGTACTTC. Its protein product is CASSLSAGSYEQYF.

The chain combines TRBV12-3 or TRBV12-4 with TRBJ1-1; 7 bases fit TRBD1. The V segment lost 5 bases and the J segment 7 bases; nucleotides outside the gene matches: 4. The CDR3 contains 12 residues. This CDR3 reads CASSEQGFEAFF. For the CDR3, the DNA is TGTGCCAGCAGTGAACAGGGGTTTGAAGCTTTCTTT.

The chain employs TRBV7-2 and TRBJ1-6; D possibly corresponds to TRBD1 (6 bases). This CDR3 comprises 14 residues. Trimming took 4 bases from V and 10 from J, leaving 14 bases between them. The germline V gene has CDR1 SGHTA and CDR2 FQGNSA. The DNA for the CDR3 is TGTGCCAGCAGCTGGAAAAACAGGGACTCACCCCTCCACTTT. It yields the protein CASSWKNRDSPLHF.

The chain links TRBV6-5 to TRBJ2-7, with 9 bases fitting TRBD1. The V and J ends lost 6 bases and 3 bases, in that order; junction bases with no gene match: 6. The CDR3 consists of 14 residues. Germline V gene sequence: CDR1 MNHEY, CDR2 SVGAGI. The CDR3 DNA follows: TGTGCCAGCAGCTACGGGACAGGGCGCTACGAGCAGTACTTC. Its translation: CASSYGTGRYEQYF.

The chain combines TRBV3-1 (or the pseudogene TRBV3-2) with TRBJ1-2; D gene uncertain. In germline, CDR1 is LGHDT, CDR2 YNNKEL (reference sequence). The V end lost 0 bases, the J end lost 6 bases, and 17 bases lay between the germline ends. This CDR3 is built from 16 residues. CDR3 bases: TGTGCCAGCAGCCAAGAAGGGAATAGGGAGGGCCATGGCTACACCTTC. This encodes CASSQEGNREGHGYTF.

This chain links TRBV7-3 with TRBJ2-7; perhaps TRBD2 as D (6 bases). Trimming left V 0 bases short and J 2 bases short, with 11 bases between. The CDR3 extends over 15 amino acids. Germline V CDR1 and CDR2: SGHTA, FQGTGA. The DNA of the CDR3 is TGTGCCAGCAGCTTAACCGGCGGGGAGACCTACGAGCAGTACTTC. Protein sequence: CASSLTGGETYEQYF.

The CDR3 reads CAWSSQRGGPAKNIQYF. The CDR3 region has the DNA TGTGCCTGGAGTTCGCAGCGGGGTGGGCCAGCCAAAAACATTCAGTACTTC. The chain joins TRBV30 to TRBJ2-4; 7 positions agree with TRBD2. After removal of 2 bases from V and 0 bases from J, the junction contained 10 bases not matched to a gene. The germline gives CDR1 GTSNPN, CDR2 SVGIG (reference sequence). The CDR3 totals 17 residues.

The chain employs TRBV9 and TRBJ2-5; maybe TRBD1 (6 bases). CDR1 SGDLS and CDR2 YYNGEE come from the germline V gene. The CDR3 is 14 residues long. V lost 0 bases, J lost 2 bases, and 8 bases lay in between. This CDR3 reads CASSVETGQETQYF. CDR3 bases: TGTGCCAGCAGCGTAGAGACAGGTCAAGAGACCCAGTACTTC.

This clone was recorded a few times. The chain is built from TRBV7-9 and TRBJ1-3; D is ambiguous. Per the germline V gene, CDR1 is SEHNR and CDR2 is FQNEAQ (reference sequence). The CDR3 is 15 amino acids. Trimming removed 2 bases at V and 0 bases at J, with 8 bases between. DNA for the CDR3: TGTGCCAGCAGCTTATCCTTTCTCTCTGGAAACACCATATATTTT. This encodes CASSLSFLSGNTIYF.

The gene calls are TRBV10-3 and TRBJ1-5; 7 bases line up with TRBD1. Germline V gene data show CDR1 as ENHRY and CDR2 as SYGVKD. The V gene end was trimmed by 0 bases and the J gene end by 1 base; junction bases not matched to a gene: 6. This CDR3 has 17 amino acids. CDR3 in DNA: TGTGCCATCAGTGAGTCGAGGACAGGTCAGAGCAATCAGCCCCAGCATTTT. It specifies CAISESRTGQSNQPQHF.

V usage is TRBV12-3 or TRBV12-4 and J usage is TRBJ1-1; D is unresolved. The CDR3 totals 13 residues. Trimming took 6 bases from V and 0 from J, leaving 8 bases between them. In DNA, the CDR3 is TGTGCCAGCAGCCCAAACTTGAACACTGAAGCTTTCTTT. It yields the protein CASSPNLNTEAFF.

The chain combines TRBV27 with TRBJ1-1; D is unresolved. V lost 4 bases to trimming and J lost 0 bases, with 18 bases between them. Germline CDR1 MNHEY, CDR2 SMNVEV (reference sequence). There are 17 residues in the CDR3. CDR3 DNA sequence: TGTGCCAGCAGTTCTTTGGACTGGCGCACTATGAACACTGAAGCTTTCTTT. Its translation: CASSSLDWRTMNTEAFF.

The chain combines TRBV18 with TRBJ1-2; TRBD1 is a possible D gene (5 bases). The germline gives CDR1 KGHSH, CDR2 LQKENI. The CDR3 length is 14 residues. Trimming pared 2 bases from V and 4 bases from J, leaving 11 bases between. The CDR3 loop reads CASSPETDVYGYTF. The CDR3 coding sequence is TGTGCCAGCTCACCAGAGACAGACGTCTATGGCTACACCTTC.

Only one count was recorded for this clone. This chain joins TRBV3-1 (or the pseudogene TRBV3-2) and TRBJ1-2; D is uncertain. The CDR3 loop spans 15 amino acids. Trimming took off 2 bases at V and 0 bases at J, with 10 bases between the two ends. Germline assignment: CDR1 LGHDT and CDR2 YNNKEL (reference sequence). The CDR3 DNA reads TGTGCCAGCAGCCAAAGAGTAACAGCTAACTATGGCTACACCTTC. It codes for CASSQRVTANYGYTF.

V usage is TRBV7-2 and J usage is TRBJ1-1, with a tentative D call TRBD1 (6 bases). Germline V CDR1 and CDR2: SGHTA, FQGNSA. With 1 base removed from V and 1 base from J, the gap between germline ends came to 16 bases. The CDR3 runs to 17 residues. The CDR3 sequence: CASSLVGGGAPNTEAFF. The CDR3 DNA reads as TGTGCCAGCAGCTTAGTGGGTGGGGGGGCCCCGAACACTGAAGCTTTCTTT.

This sequence joins TRBV7-7 and TRBJ2-5; weak D call: TRBD2 (5 bases). The CDR3 is 14 amino acids. CDR1 and CDR2 from the germline V gene are SSHAT and FNYEAQ (reference sequence). Trimming shortened V by 5 bases and J by 1 base, and 11 bases separated the two germline ends. The DNA for the CDR3 is TGTGCCAGCAGCCCCGCCGGGGTCCAAGAGACCCAGTACTTC. Residues: CASSPAGVQETQYF.

The chain joins TRBV5-1 to TRBJ2-3, with 11 bases that match TRBD2. CDR1 and CDR2 (germline): SGHRS, YFSETQ. The V segment lost 4 bases and the J segment 6 bases; nucleotides outside the gene matches: 7. The CDR3 has 15 residues. The CDR3 bases are TGCGCCAGCAGCCCTATAGCGGGGGGGCGTGATACGCAGTATTTT. Its translation is CASSPIAGGRDTQYF.

This sequence joins TRBV27 and TRBJ2-1, with D tentatively TRBD2 (5 bases). Trimming took 6 bases from V and 7 from J, leaving 7 bases between them. This CDR3 comprises 11 residues. Germline V gene lookup returns CDR1 MNHEY and CDR2 SMNVEV (reference sequence). The CDR3 is CASSLANEQFF. The CDR3 DNA sequence: TGTGCCAGCAGCTTAGCGAATGAGCAGTTCTTC.

The chain carries TRBV4-1 and TRBJ2-3, with 9 nucleotides matching TRBD2. The ends lost 0 bases at V and 2 bases at J; junction bases unmatched: 9. Germline V gene sequence: CDR1 MGHRA, CDR2 YSYEKL. The CDR3 has 18 residues. The CDR3 loop is CASSQERVSGGVTDTQYF. Here the CDR3 DNA reads TGCGCCAGCAGCCAAGAGAGGGTTAGCGGGGGAGTCACAGATACGCAGTATTTT.

The V and J genes are TRBV2 and TRBJ1-1; 8 bases are a match to TRBD1. The CDR3 has 12 amino acids. V gave up 4 bases and J gave up 6 bases; unmatched junction bases: 1. Germline V CDR1 and CDR2: SNHLY, FYNNEI. The CDR3: CASSVTGAEAFF. The CDR3 DNA is TGTGCCAGCAGTGTGACAGGGGCTGAAGCTTTCTTT.

This clone has only one observation. The chain has TRBV19 and TRBJ1-5, with D possibly being TRBD1 (5 bases). The germline V and J ends were trimmed by 7 bases and 0 bases, with 16 bases remaining between them. This CDR3 region has 16 residues. Germline-derived CDR1 and CDR2 are LNHDA and SQIVND (reference sequence). The CDR3 nucleotides read TGTGCCAGTACCTTCGGGGGTATCGGTAGCAATCAGCCCCAGCATTTT. Translating it yields CASTFGGIGSNQPQHF.

This chain uses TRBV5-8 with TRBJ1-2; 10 nucleotides line up with TRBD1. Germline CDR1 reads SGHTS; CDR2 reads YDEGEE. The V gene end was trimmed by 6 bases and the J gene end by 6 bases; junction bases not matched to a gene: 17. The CDR3 extends over 17 amino acids. The CDR3 DNA reads TGTGCCAGCACCCTAACATCGACAGGGGGCCTCGAGGATGGCTACACCTTC. This encodes CASTLTSTGGLEDGYTF. The variable domain in full, with the rest retrieved from reference TRBV5-8 and TRBJ1-2, is EAGVTQSPTHLIKTRGQQATLRCSPISGHTSVYWYQQALGLGLQFLLWYDEGEERNRGNFPPRFSGRQFPNYSSELNVNALELEDSALYLCASTLTSTGGLEDGYTFGSGTRLTVV.

This chain connects TRBV29-1 to TRBJ1-1; 8 bases fit TRBD1. The CDR3 is 13 amino acids. Germline CDR1 SQVTM, CDR2 ANQGSEA. V was pared by 0 bases and J by 11 bases, with 8 bases of the junction left unmatched. CDR3: CSVEDRGQVRAFF. DNA for the CDR3: TGCAGCGTTGAAGACAGGGGGCAAGTCCGGGCTTTCTTT.

This clone appeared once. This chain uses TRBV5-1 with TRBJ2-1; 7 positions match TRBD2. The germline V gene encodes CDR1 SGHRS and CDR2 YFSETQ. The length of the CDR3 is 15 residues. J was trimmed by 7 bases and V by 0 bases; bases with no gene match: 7. This CDR3 is CASSLAGGAGNEQFF. CDR3 in DNA: TGCGCCAGCAGCTTGGCGGGGGGAGCGGGGAATGAGCAGTTCTTC.

This sequence joins TRBV25-1 and TRBJ2-1, with D possibly matching TRBD2 (6 bases). Germline V lookup: CDR1 MGHDK, CDR2 SYGVNS. There are 15 residues in the CDR3. V was clipped by 7 bases and J by 3 bases, with 16 bases between them. CDR3 loop: CASTRGGSLYNEQFF. The CDR3 DNA sequence: TGTGCCAGCACCCGGGGAGGATCCCTCTACAATGAGCAGTTCTTC.

This clone appeared a few times. V gene TRBV6-2 or TRBV6-3 combines with J gene TRBJ1-4, with D uncertain. Trimming stripped 6 bases from V and 8 bases from J, with 25 bases between. Germline V gives CDR1 MNHEY, CDR2 SVGEGT. The CDR3 is made up of 17 amino acids. CDR3 residues: CASSPGESSGTGEKLFF. CDR3 sequence (DNA): TGTGCCAGCAGCCCCGGGGAATCCTCTGGAACCGGCGAAAAACTGTTTTTT.